This T cell receptor beta chain was obtained from a study of T cell responses to AZD1222 COVID-19 vaccine. Study-wide points: CD4 TCRs linked to vaccination spanned spike, dominating at 160-218 and 743-854. Baseline serostatus was positive in only a handful of AZD1222 recipients. Only after the peak T cell response were repertoires sampled.

Assay used: immunoSEQ multiplex PCR; TCRdb lists only in-frame clones, some missing. The table has more than 150,000 clones, about nine tenths seen once; the top ten hold around 2.5%. Regarding this clone: The antigen is undetermined.

The source material was peripheral blood, sampled on day 0 of MenACWY control vaccination. The TCR originated in an adult in good health.

CDR3 in DNA: TGTGCCAGCTCACGTCCCGGGACCCCTGACTACGAGCAGTACTTC. Translating gives CASSRPGTPDYEQYF. The chain is built from TRBV18 and TRBJ2-7; D assignment may be TRBD1 or TRBD2 (5 bases each). Germline V gives CDR1 KGHSH, CDR2 LQKENI. This CDR3 spans 15 amino acids. V was trimmed by 4 bases and J by 3 bases, leaving 16 bases between them.